A selection of T cell receptor beta chains follows, all from one sample in a study of T cell responses to AZD1222 COVID-19 vaccine. Sequenced by immunoSEQ multiplex PCR; TCRdb stores in-frame clones only, minus some. The sample holds 120,000 or so clones; 70% to 90% are singletons and the top ten take about 4.9%. The sequences come from peripheral blood, collected on day 0 of AZD1222 vaccination. These receptors came from an adult in good health. CDR3s include the opening cysteine and the closing phenylalanine or tryptophan. Size tells how often a clone was seen (once, few, many) or the class of an expanded clone, and some rows leave it out.

J | size | V | CDR3
TRBJ2-5 | - | TRBV2 | CASSVQGETQYF
TRBJ2-1 | - | TRBV3-1/TRBV3-2 | CASSQGFSGRGEQFF
TRBJ2-1 | few | TRBV11-2 | CASSLDGRQYEQFF
TRBJ1-2 | - | TRBV7-2 | CASSTGQGSDGYTF
TRBJ1-2 | - | TRBV5-1 | CASSLVTANYGYTF
TRBJ2-1 | - | TRBV24-1 | CATSAEGRSYNEQFF
TRBJ2-6 | once | TRBV9 | CASSVAGGSGANVLTF
TRBJ2-2 | - | TRBV10-1 | CASSESGRGYTGELFF
TRBJ1-1 | few | TRBV2 | CASQNNENTEAFF
TRBJ1-6 | - | TRBV7-2 | CASSFLGDSPLHF
TRBJ2-1 | - | TRBV5-1 | CASSFTTSGGVNEQFF
TRBJ2-7 | - | TRBV9 | CASTESESSYEQYF
TRBJ2-7 | - | TRBV7-2 | CASSRRDTTYEQYF
TRBJ1-4 | few | TRBV5-1 | CASSLAAGNEKLFF
TRBJ1-1 | - | TRBV19 | CASSTTGVTEAFF
TRBJ2-7 | - | TRBV18 | CASSPLDTYEQYF
TRBJ2-5 | - | TRBV5-8 | CASSLAGSRETQYF
TRBJ1-6 | few | TRBV6-4 | CASSVGGENSPLHF
TRBJ2-3 | - | TRBV5-6 | CASRALAPTDTQYF
TRBJ2-5 | - | TRBV20-1 | CSASNPTGARETQYF
TRBJ2-5 | - | TRBV6-5 | CASRPQGSRETQYF
TRBJ2-6 | - | TRBV15 | CATSRGDSLSGANVLTF
TRBJ1-1 | once | TRBV23-1 | CASSQSPGVPENTEAFF
TRBJ2-7 | - | TRBV5-1 | CASSLAGGGAYYEQYF
TRBJ1-1 | - | TRBV5-6 | CASSLFLNTEAFF
TRBJ2-1 | few | TRBV3-1/TRBV3-2 | CASSQGLTGGFYNEQFF
TRBJ2-7 | - | TRBV10-1 | CASSEIPGYEQYF
TRBJ1-5 | - | TRBV19 | CASSTQTGGGQPQHF
TRBJ2-1 | - | TRBV7-9 | CASSVGASLHEQFF
TRBJ1-2 | - | TRBV11-1 | CASSYGTGTNYGYTF
TRBJ1-1 | - | TRBV18 | CASSQGGNTEAFF
TRBJ2-2 | once | TRBV19 | CASSMVGGLSGELFF
TRBJ2-3 | - | TRBV5-1 | CASSLEAQGQNTQYF
TRBJ2-1 | - | TRBV4-2 | CASSATGGFYNEQFF